This T cell receptor beta chain was sequenced during a study of blood T cell repertoires in COVID-19. Across the study: COVID-19 samples, acute and convalescent, were from the United States, Italy and Spain. The cDNA or gDNA used as material had been derived from T cells, B-cell-depleted T cells, or PBMCs.

Original processing methods: From reference gene primer amplification, estimates of nucleated cell counts were derived. Sequenced by immunoSEQ multiplex PCR; TCRdb stores in-frame clones only, minus some. The V and J calls and clone size are taken from that table; D and trimming were inferred from the DNA. The table has fewer than 300,000 clones, around nine tenths seen once; the top ten hold 8.5% to 10%. Germline CDR1 reads SGHKS; CDR2 reads YYEKEE (reference sequence). The CDR3 loop spans 15 amino acids. J was trimmed by 0 bases and V by 2 bases; bases with no gene match: 5. The rearrangement joins TRBV5-5 to TRBJ2-7; TRBD2 agrees at 7 bases. This TCR was recovered from a man in his forties who had recovered from COVID-19. What was sequenced was peripheral blood. CDR3 bases: TGTGCCAGCAGCTTCCCTAGCGGCAGCTCCTACGAGCAGTACTTC. This sequence encodes CASSFPSGSSYEQYF.